This TCR beta chain came from a study of metastatic and nonmetastatic thyroid tumors (dated by TCRdb to the early 2020s). Looking at the study overall: Repertoires were compared across peripheral blood and tumor or nodule tissue samples from malignant and benign thyroid patients. Overall study results and their limits: In both blood and tumor samples, malignant tumors were reported to have significantly higher TCR beta diversity than benign nodules.

Library prep was done by PCR. Sequencing took place on an Illumina HiSeq 4000. The TCR beta-chain CDR3 region of each patient was profiled by high-throughput sequencing. In the original analysis: CDR3 differences across clinicopathological groups were used to build a classifier for discriminating distant-metastatic papillary thyroid cancer patients. Repertoire diversity was assessed with the Shannon index, and tumor-blood repertoire similarity with the Morisita-Horn index. TCRdb passed the public sequencing reads through fastp at Q25 and MiXCR, retaining productive beta sequences. These V and J calls derive from TCRdb rather than the authors' analysis. The sample yields 90,000 or so clones; approximately 9% were counted once. The ten largest clonotypes hold 8.8% of the sample. The cysteine opens and the phenylalanine closes a CDR3 of 16 amino acids. CDR3 DNA is the only sequence kept; it has 48 bases, read in frame from the first base. Cut back by 10 bases and 4 bases, the V and J ends lie 25 bases apart. The germline V gene provides CDR1 MNHNS and CDR2 SASEGT.

No treatment had been received by any patient before thyroid surgery. Using T-cell receptor beta sequencing, the researchers looked back retrospectively at clinical samples from patients, gathered between about 2012 and 2018. This clone was detected ten times or more. Its antigen specificity is not known. No much larger clone exists at a distance of one base, and base qualities are not known. This TCR came from a female donor with papillary thyroid cancer or a benign thyroid nodule (not recorded which). Some clones in this sample may be carry-over from other donors' samples. Sequencing was performed on blood. The V gene is TRBV6-1 and the J gene is TRBJ1-2; the D gene is perhaps TRBD1, on 5 matching bases. The bases are TGTGCCACTCCGAAATTCGGGGGGGTTCGGGCCTATGGCTACACCTTC. This translates into CATPKFGGVRAYGYTF.